The 11 T cell receptor beta chains in this list originate from one sample, sequenced in a study of T-cell reconstitution after alpha-beta-depleted transplantation in children. For TCRbeta, the library was prepared with unique molecular identifiers. TCRdb independently ran MiXCR on the PCR reads; one entry per CDR3 protein. The table shows 200,000 to 250,000 distinct CDR3 sequences, with 5.5% to 7% occurring only once. The specimen comprised PBMCs, sampled before TCRalphabeta/CD19-depleted stem cell transplant. Receptors originate from a boy aged 2 to 10 with acute lymphoblastic leukemia, due to receive a stem cell transplant.

This clonotype was detected ten times or more. V is TRBV5-1 and J is TRBJ2-1, with TRBD1 identical over 10 bases. Germline lookup yields CDR1 SGHRS and CDR2 YFSETQ. The CDR3 has 15 residues. J was trimmed by 10 bases and V by 4 bases; bases with no gene match: 11. The CDR3 sequence: CASSHGQGGVGEQFF. The CDR3 DNA reads as TGCGCCAGCAGCCACGGACAGGGGGGGGTTGGGGAGCAGTTCTTC.

This clonotype was observed a few times. V gene TRBV7-2 combines with J gene TRBJ2-5, with TRBD1 identical over 7 bases. Trimming removed 4 bases from V and 5 bases from J; junction bases left unmatched: 22. In germline, CDR1 is SGHTA, CDR2 FQGNSA. This CDR3 contains 19 residues. The CDR3 region is CASSSPLQGIDRAPETQYF. In DNA form, the CDR3 reads TGTGCCAGCAGCTCTCCGCTTCAAGGGATCGACAGGGCACCGGAGACCCAGTACTTC.

This clonotype came up a few times. The rearrangement joins TRBV6-1 to TRBJ2-2, with 7 bases identical to TRBD1. Germline CDR1 and CDR2: MNHNS and SASEGT. The CDR3 has 15 residues. Trimming cost V 4 bases and J 4 bases; bases outside gene matches: 6. The CDR3 DNA follows: TGTGCCAGCAGTGTGCAGGGGGTCGGCACCGGGGAGCTGTTTTTT. Translating gives CASSVQGVGTGELFF.

This clonotype was picked up many times. The CDR3 region has the DNA TGTGCCAGCAGCCCTACTAGCGGGGGCGAATACAATGAGCAGTTCTTC. It encodes CASSPTSGGEYNEQFF. The chain has TRBV7-9 and TRBJ2-1, with 11 bases aligning to TRBD2. V was pared by 5 bases and J by 4 bases, with 7 bases of the junction left unmatched. From germline, CDR1 is SEHNR and CDR2 FQNEAQ (reference sequence). The CDR3 totals 16 residues.

The table lists this clonotype with a few counts. The rearrangement links TRBV25-1 to TRBJ2-3; D tentatively fits TRBD1 or TRBD2 (5 bases each). Trimming pared 5 bases from V and 2 bases from J, leaving 8 bases between. There are 13 residues in the CDR3. The germline CDR1 and CDR2 sequences are MGHDK and SYGVNS. As DNA, the CDR3 is TGTGCCAGCAGTAGAGGGGACACAGATACGCAGTATTTT. It translates to CASSRGDTDTQYF.

This clonotype was picked up many times. V and J are TRBV12-5 and TRBJ2-1; D is ambiguous. The V gene lost 5 bases and the J gene lost 8 bases, with 10 bases spanning the gap. The CDR3 length is 12 residues. From germline, CDR1 is LGHNT and CDR2 FRNRAP. CDR3 nucleotides: TGTGCTAGTGGTAGAGGTACGGATGAGCAGTTCTTC. This codes for CASGRGTDEQFF. Based on the CDR3 plus reference TRBV12-5 and TRBJ2-1, the full variable domain is DARVTQTPRHKVTEMGQEVTMRCQPILGHNTVFWYRQTMMQGLELLAYFRNRAPLDDSGMPKDRFSAEMPDATLATLKIQPSEPRDSAVYFCASGRGTDEQFFGPGTRLTVL.

The gene calls are TRBV6-1 and TRBJ1-4; D not resolved. V was shortened by 5 bases and J by 5 bases, with 12 bases between the two germline ends. The V gene's germline CDR1 is MNHNS and CDR2 SASEGT. This CDR3 contains 14 residues. CDR3 coding DNA: TGTGCCAGCAGTCCCAGTGTCTTAAATGAAAAACTGTTTTTT. Translation gives CASSPSVLNEKLFF.

The rearrangement uses TRBV14 and TRBJ2-5, with 8 bases identical to TRBD2. V was clipped by 0 bases and J by 5 bases; unmatched bases: 5. The CDR3 is made up of 15 amino acids. CDR1 and CDR2 from the germline V gene are SGHDN and FVKESK. The chain's CDR3 is CASSQETSARETQYF. CDR3 sequence (DNA): TGTGCCAGCAGCCAAGAGACTAGCGCTCGGGAGACCCAGTACTTC.

CDR3 sequence: CASSFPLAGRQETQYF. CDR3 sequence (DNA): TGTGCCAGCAGCTTCCCGCTAGCGGGGCGCCAAGAGACCCAGTACTTC. The genes are TRBV5-5 and TRBJ2-5; 9 nucleotides line up with TRBD2. There are 16 residues in the CDR3. The germline V gene encodes CDR1 SGHKS and CDR2 YYEKEE (reference sequence). With V trimmed by 2 bases and J by 1 base, 6 bases remained unmatched. Full variable domain (remainder filled in from reference TRBV5-5 and TRBJ2-5): DAGVTQSPTHLIKTRGQQVTLRCSPISGHKSVSWYQQVLGQGPQFIFQYYEKEERGRGNFPDRFSARQFPNYSSELNVNALLLGDSALYLCASSFPLAGRQETQYFGPGTRLLVL.

This clonotype was recorded a few times. The chain uses TRBV28 and TRBJ2-7, with D possibly being TRBD1 (5 bases). The germline gives CDR1 MDHEN, CDR2 SYDVKM. This CDR3 is 15 amino acids long. The V end was cut by 3 bases, the J end by 0 bases, with 12 bases between. This CDR3 is CASSFYGASSYEQYF. CDR3 bases: TGTGCCAGCAGTTTTTATGGGGCCAGCTCCTACGAGCAGTACTTC.

The chain recombines TRBV29-1 with TRBJ2-7; 10 bases are a match to TRBD1. Germline lookup yields CDR1 SQVTM and CDR2 ANQGSEA. With V trimmed by 4 bases and J by 2 bases, 8 bases remained unmatched. This CDR3 contains 15 residues. The CDR3 coding sequence is TGCAGCGTTGGAGGGCGGACAGGGGGAACCTACGAGCAGTACTTC. This codes for CSVGGRTGGTYEQYF.